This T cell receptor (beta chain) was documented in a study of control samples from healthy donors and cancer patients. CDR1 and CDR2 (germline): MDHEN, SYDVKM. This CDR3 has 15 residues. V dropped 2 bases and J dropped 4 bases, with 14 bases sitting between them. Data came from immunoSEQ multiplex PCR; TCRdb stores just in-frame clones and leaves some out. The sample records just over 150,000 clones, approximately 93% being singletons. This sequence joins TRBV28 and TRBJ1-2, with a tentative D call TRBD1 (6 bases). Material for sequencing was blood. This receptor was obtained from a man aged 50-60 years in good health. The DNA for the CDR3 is TGTGCCAGCAGTTTACCGAACAGGGATAGCTATGGCTACACCTTC. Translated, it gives CASSLPNRDSYGYTF.